Following are 5 T cell receptor beta chains from one sample sequenced in a study of T cell repertoires in ileal Crohn's disease. Sequencing was performed with immunoSEQ multiplex PCR; in TCRdb, only in-frame clones are kept and a portion is missing. The data contain thousands of clones, roughly 86% of them singletons. The sample consisted of ileal tissue. These receptors all stem from an adult with Crohn's disease.

V is TRBV15 and J is TRBJ1-3; 8 nucleotides match TRBD1. The V gene's germline CDR1 is LNHNV and CDR2 YYDKDF (reference sequence). The trim removed 0 bases at V and 6 bases at J, leaving 4 bases unmatched. This CDR3 has 15 amino acids. Here the CDR3 reads CATSRDQGAVNTIYF. The CDR3 DNA is TGTGCCACCAGCAGAGATCAGGGGGCCGTAAACACCATATATTTT. Looking up the rest from reference TRBV15 and TRBJ1-3 gives the full variable domain: DAMVIQNPRYQVTQFGKPVTLSCSQTLNHNVMYWYQQKSSQAPKLLFHYYDKDFNNEADTPDNFQSRRPNTSFCFLDIRSPGLGDTAMYLCATSRDQGAVNTIYFGEGSWLTVV.

The chain is built from TRBV1 and TRBJ2-3; the table's TRBD2 call for D was not verified on the DNA. TRBV1 is tagged as a pseudogene. There are 14 residues in the CDR3. In DNA form, the CDR3 reads TGCACCAGCAGCCAAGGACTAGACACAGATACGCAGTATTTT. Protein product: CTSSQGLDTDTQYF.

The gene calls are TRBV25-1 and TRBJ1-2; D is ambiguous. The CDR3 loop spans 13 amino acids. Germline V CDR1 and CDR2: MGHDK, SYGVNS. The CDR3 sequence is CATAPRDARGYTF. CDR3 sequence (DNA): TGTGCAACAGCCCCTCGGGATGCAAGAGGCTACACCTTC.

The chain employs TRBV29-1 and TRBJ1-4; TRBD1 matches 8 bases. Germline V gene lookup returns CDR1 SQVTM and CDR2 ANQGSEA. The V and J ends lost 5 bases and 7 bases, in that order; junction bases with no gene match: 6. The length of the CDR3 is 13 residues. The CDR3 loop reads CSVPSGGGEKLFF. The CDR3 DNA follows: TGCAGCGTTCCGTCAGGGGGCGGTGAAAAACTGTTTTTT.

This rearrangement joins TRBV9 to TRBJ2-5, with D perhaps TRBD1 or TRBD2 (5 bases each). This CDR3 is built from 14 residues. The germline CDR1 and CDR2 sequences are SGDLS and YYNGEE. V shed 0 bases and J shed 5 bases, with 11 bases lying between them. The CDR3 sequence: CASSVAPGLETQYF. The CDR3 coding sequence is TGTGCCAGCAGCGTAGCTCCGGGGCTGGAGACCCAGTACTTC.